This T cell receptor (beta chain) was identified during a study of alternative splicing in chronic myeloid leukemia remission (dated by TCRdb to 2020 to 2022). About the full investigation: Peripheral blood from chronic-phase CML patients at diagnosis and remission was profiled by RNA sequencing and compared with healthy donors. Total RNA was extracted with Trizol from peripheral blood mononuclear cells of diagnosis, remission and control samples. Median ages of roughly 50 years at diagnosis, around 56 at remission and roughly 40 for healthy controls were recorded. Female/male counts were 11/5 for diagnosis samples, 8/3 for remission samples and 2/4 for controls.

This clonotype was recorded once. The clone's antigen remains unknown. Peripheral blood was obtained from six healthy donors to serve as normal controls. Broader findings and caveats from the paper: At remission, blood cell composition had been reconfigured so that it resembled normal controls enriched in lymphoid cells. Blood cell composition differed strongly depending on the timepoint, moving from an enrichment of myeloid progenitors at diagnosis to an enrichment of mature lymphoid cells at remission.

To prepare the library, bulk RNA-seq was applied. The TruSeq Stranded RNA sample prep kit was used to generate libraries of poly-A-enriched mRNA from an input of around 1 ug total RNA. Paired-end sequencing was performed on a HiSeq 2500, with each sample sequenced in triplicate. A read length of 125 nucleotides per mate was used for RNA-seq. The original methods were these. Reads were trimmed and aligned to hg38 with STAR v2.7, with quality control by FASTQC, RSeQC and multiqc. Salmon 0.14.1 was used to quantify gene expression levels as transcripts per million (TPM). Principal component analysis suggested that trial, library batch, sequencing batch, treatment regimen and sex did not drive transcriptomic profiles. TCRdb reprocessed the reads and assigns one entry to each CDR3 protein sequence, leaving out DNA. TCRdb's processing, not the study's, gives the V and J calls here. The sample table shows about 400 distinct CDR3 sequences, and more than 95% are seen once. The ten biggest clones cover about 6% of the sample.

The CDR3 covers 15 residues, taking in both the cysteine and the phenylalanine. DNA for this receptor is not on file. CDR1 and CDR2, looked up from the germline V gene, are LGHNT and FRNRAP. This sequence was found in a person aged 25-55 years in good health. The chain employs TRBV12-5 and TRBJ2-4; the D call from TCRdb, TRBD2, cannot be confirmed without DNA. The sequencing input was PBMCs. The CDR3 protein sequence reads: CASGLVLGQENIQYF.